This is a list of T cell receptor beta chains from one sample in a study of blood T cell repertoires in COVID-19. Profiled with immunoSEQ multiplex PCR; TCRdb holds only in-frame clones, not every one. The sample contains around 130,000 clones, approximately 90% of which appear only once. The sample was peripheral blood. The origin of the receptors is a woman in her 50s with acute or convalescent COVID-19. The CDR3 runs from the conserved cysteine through the conserved F or W. D genes are given only for firm matches.

CDR3,J,V,D,length
CASSRDQETQYF,TRBJ2-5,TRBV19,-,12
CASSVEQSYQPQHF,TRBJ1-5,TRBV2,-,14
CASSTDRGRPNEQFF,TRBJ2-1,TRBV5-4,TRBD1,15
CASSSNPSGRGYEQYF,TRBJ2-7,TRBV7-2,TRBD2,16
CAIRGTGSGYTF,TRBJ1-2,TRBV10-3,TRBD1,12
CASSRERGSTDTQYF,TRBJ2-3,TRBV11-2,TRBD2,15
CASSFGTGGEKLFF,TRBJ1-4,TRBV5-5,TRBD1,14
CASNFGADYEQYF,TRBJ2-7,TRBV7-9,-,13
CASSVADGAYEQYF,TRBJ2-7,TRBV9,-,14
CASSVEPTRVSYYEQYF,TRBJ2-7,TRBV9,-,17
CASLSQETQYF,TRBJ2-5,TRBV19,-,11
CASGQGQINQPQHF,TRBJ1-5,TRBV2,TRBD1,14
CASSLDRWYEKLFF,TRBJ1-4,TRBV11-2,-,14
CASSQGDRAAGEQYF,TRBJ2-7,TRBV4-1,TRBD1,15
CASSILAGANTGELFF,TRBJ2-2,TRBV4-2,TRBD2,16
CASSSRGDTQYF,TRBJ2-3,TRBV11-3,-,12
CATAGALYQETQYF,TRBJ2-5,TRBV7-2,-,14
CASSIAAGVNYGYTF,TRBJ1-2,TRBV19,-,15
CSVRTGGDTEAFF,TRBJ1-1,TRBV29-1,TRBD1,13
CASSVGGSSASGSGELFF,TRBJ2-2,TRBV9,TRBD2,18
CASSLLPGQGNTEAFF,TRBJ1-1,TRBV27,TRBD1,16
CASSLRFQLDTNEKLFF,TRBJ1-4,TRBV5-4,-,17
CASTGSGQDNEKLFF,TRBJ1-4,TRBV18,-,15
CASSLGQGARGEQYF,TRBJ2-7,TRBV5-1,TRBD1,15
CAISETSGGSYEQYF,TRBJ2-7,TRBV10-3,TRBD2,15
CASSLDPFTGELFF,TRBJ2-2,TRBV11-2,-,14
CASSLAPSETQYF,TRBJ2-5,TRBV7-2,-,13
CASSRRGGTNTEAFF,TRBJ1-1,TRBV5-4,-,15
CASSFVQGGSPLHF,TRBJ1-6,TRBV7-8,TRBD1,14
CAISQGDYGYTF,TRBJ1-2,TRBV10-3,-,12
CASSLRLAGRVTEQFF,TRBJ2-1,TRBV7-2,TRBD2,16
CASSSLRDRGNYGYTF,TRBJ1-2,TRBV7-2,TRBD1,16
CAWSKGQLNTEAFF,TRBJ1-1,TRBV30,TRBD1,14
CASSFPSGVYNEQFF,TRBJ2-1,TRBV27,TRBD2,15
CASSLGGGVYYEQYF,TRBJ2-7,TRBV5-4,-,15